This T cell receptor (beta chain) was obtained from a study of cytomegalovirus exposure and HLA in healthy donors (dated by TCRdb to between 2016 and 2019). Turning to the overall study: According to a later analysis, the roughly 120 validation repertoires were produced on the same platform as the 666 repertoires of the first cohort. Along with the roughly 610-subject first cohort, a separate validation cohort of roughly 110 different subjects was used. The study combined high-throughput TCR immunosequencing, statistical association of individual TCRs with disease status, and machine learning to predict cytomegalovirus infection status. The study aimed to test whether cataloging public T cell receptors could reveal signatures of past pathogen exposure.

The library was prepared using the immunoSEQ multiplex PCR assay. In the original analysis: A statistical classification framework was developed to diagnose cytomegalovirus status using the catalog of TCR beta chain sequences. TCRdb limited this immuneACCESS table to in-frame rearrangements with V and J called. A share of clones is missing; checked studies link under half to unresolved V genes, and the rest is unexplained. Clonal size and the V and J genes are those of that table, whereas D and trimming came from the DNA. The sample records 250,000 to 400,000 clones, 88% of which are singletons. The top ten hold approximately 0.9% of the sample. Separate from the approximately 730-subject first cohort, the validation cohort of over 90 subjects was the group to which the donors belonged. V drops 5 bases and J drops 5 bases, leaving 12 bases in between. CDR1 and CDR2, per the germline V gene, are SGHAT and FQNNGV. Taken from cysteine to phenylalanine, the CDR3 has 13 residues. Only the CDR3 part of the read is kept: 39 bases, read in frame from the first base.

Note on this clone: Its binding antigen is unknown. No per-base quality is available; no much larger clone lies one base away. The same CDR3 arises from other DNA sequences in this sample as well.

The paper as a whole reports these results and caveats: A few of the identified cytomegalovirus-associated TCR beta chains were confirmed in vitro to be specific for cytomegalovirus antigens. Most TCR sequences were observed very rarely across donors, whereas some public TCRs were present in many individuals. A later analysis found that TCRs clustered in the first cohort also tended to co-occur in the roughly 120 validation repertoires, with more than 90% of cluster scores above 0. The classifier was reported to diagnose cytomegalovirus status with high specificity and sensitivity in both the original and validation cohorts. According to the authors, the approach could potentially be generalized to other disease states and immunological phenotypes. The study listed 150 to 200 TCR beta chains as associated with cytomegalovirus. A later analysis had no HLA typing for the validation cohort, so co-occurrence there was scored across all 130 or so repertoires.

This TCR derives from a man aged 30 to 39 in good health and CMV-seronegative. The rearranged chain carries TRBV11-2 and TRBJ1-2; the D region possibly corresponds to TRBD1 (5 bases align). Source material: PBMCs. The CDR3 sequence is CASSPDRGYGYTF. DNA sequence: TGTGCCAGCAGCCCTGATCGGGGGTATGGCTACACCTTC.